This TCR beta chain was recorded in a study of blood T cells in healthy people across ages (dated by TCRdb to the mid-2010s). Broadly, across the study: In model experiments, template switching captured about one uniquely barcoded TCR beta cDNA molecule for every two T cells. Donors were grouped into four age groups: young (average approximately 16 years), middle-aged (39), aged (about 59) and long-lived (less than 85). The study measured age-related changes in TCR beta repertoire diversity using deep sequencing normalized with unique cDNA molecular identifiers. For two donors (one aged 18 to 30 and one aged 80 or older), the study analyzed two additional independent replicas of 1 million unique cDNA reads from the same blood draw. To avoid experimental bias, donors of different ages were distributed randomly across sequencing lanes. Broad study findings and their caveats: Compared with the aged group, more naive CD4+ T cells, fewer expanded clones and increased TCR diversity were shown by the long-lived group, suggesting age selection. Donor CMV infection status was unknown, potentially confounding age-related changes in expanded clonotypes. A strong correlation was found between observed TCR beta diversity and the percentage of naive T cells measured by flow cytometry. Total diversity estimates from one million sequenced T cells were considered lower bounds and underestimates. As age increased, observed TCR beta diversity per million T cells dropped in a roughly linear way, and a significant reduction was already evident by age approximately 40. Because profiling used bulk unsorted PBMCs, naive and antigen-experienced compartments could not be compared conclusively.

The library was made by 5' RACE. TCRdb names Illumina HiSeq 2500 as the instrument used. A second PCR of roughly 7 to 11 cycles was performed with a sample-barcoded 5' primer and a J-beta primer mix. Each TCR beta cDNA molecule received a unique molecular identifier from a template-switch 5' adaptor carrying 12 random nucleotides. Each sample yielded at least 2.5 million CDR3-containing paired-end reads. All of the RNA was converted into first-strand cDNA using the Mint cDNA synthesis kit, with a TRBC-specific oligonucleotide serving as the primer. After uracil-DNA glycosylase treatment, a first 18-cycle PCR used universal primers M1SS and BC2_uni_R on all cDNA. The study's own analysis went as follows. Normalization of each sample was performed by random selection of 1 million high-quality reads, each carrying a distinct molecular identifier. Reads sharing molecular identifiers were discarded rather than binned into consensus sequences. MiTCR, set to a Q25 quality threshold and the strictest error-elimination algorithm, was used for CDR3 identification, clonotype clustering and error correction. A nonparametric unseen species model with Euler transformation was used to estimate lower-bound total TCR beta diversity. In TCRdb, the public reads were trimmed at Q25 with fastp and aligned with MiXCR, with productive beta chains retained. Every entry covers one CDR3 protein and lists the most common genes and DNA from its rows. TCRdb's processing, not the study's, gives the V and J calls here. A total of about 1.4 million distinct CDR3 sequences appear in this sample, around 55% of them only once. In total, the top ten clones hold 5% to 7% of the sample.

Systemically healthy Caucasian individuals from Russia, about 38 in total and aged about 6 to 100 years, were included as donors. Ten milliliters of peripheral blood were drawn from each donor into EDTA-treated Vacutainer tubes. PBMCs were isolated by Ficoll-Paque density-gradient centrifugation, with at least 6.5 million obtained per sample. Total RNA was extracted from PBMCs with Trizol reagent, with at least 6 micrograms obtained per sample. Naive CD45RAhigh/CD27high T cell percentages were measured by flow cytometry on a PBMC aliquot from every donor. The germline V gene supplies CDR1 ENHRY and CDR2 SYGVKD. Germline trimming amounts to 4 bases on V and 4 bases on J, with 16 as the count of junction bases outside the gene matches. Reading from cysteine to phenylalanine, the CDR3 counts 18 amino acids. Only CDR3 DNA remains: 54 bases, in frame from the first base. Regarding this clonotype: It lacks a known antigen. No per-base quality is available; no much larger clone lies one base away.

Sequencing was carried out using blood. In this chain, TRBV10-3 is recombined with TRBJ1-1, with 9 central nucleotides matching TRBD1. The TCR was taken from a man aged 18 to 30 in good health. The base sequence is TGTGCCATCAGTGGGAAGTCCGGGACAGGGCTGAGAGGCACTGAAGCTTTCTTT. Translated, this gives CAISGKSGTGLRGTEAFF.